The 8 T cell receptor beta chains reported below all come from one sample, sequenced in a study of T cell responses to AZD1222 COVID-19 vaccine. Repertoires were generated with immunoSEQ multiplex PCR, while TCRdb's copy carries only in-frame clones and drops some. This repertoire shows approximately 180,000 clones, 90% found once; its top ten account for roughly 6%. The sequenced sample was peripheral blood, obtained on day 0 of AZD1222 vaccination. These receptors came from an adult in good health.

The chain joins TRBV5-1 to TRBJ2-1, with D perhaps TRBD1 (6 bases). V was trimmed by 0 bases and J by 7 bases, leaving 14 bases between them. This CDR3 spans 15 amino acids. Germline V gene lookup returns CDR1 SGHRS and CDR2 YFSETQ. CDR3 loop: CASSLGTDPRNEQFF. Written as DNA, the CDR3 is TGCGCCAGCAGCTTGGGGACAGACCCTCGTAATGAGCAGTTCTTC.

CDR3 coding DNA: TGTGCCGTCCACCCTGGGGTTGGCAATCAGCCCCAGCATTTT. Protein: CAVHPGVGNQPQHF. The gene calls are TRBV10-3 and TRBJ1-5; D gene unclear. CDR3 length: 14 residues. Germline V lookup: CDR1 ENHRY, CDR2 SYGVKD. Trimming stripped 11 bases from V and 2 bases from J, with 16 bases between.

This sequence joins TRBV11-2 and TRBJ1-3; D possibly corresponds to TRBD1 (5 bases). V was trimmed by 3 bases and J by 2 bases, leaving 8 bases between them. Per the germline V gene, CDR1 is SGHAT and CDR2 is FQNNGV. This CDR3 spans 14 amino acids. Here the CDR3 reads CASSLTATGNTIYF. As DNA, the CDR3 is TGTGCCAGCAGCTTGACAGCAACTGGAAACACCATATATTTT. The complete variable domain, with remaining parts taken from reference TRBV11-2 and TRBJ1-3, reads EAGVAQSPRYKIIEKRQSVAFWCNPISGHATLYWYQQILGQGPKLLIQFQNNGVVDDSQLPKDRFSAERLKGVDSTLKIQPAKLEDSAVYLCASSLTATGNTIYFGEGSWLTVV.

V is TRBV5-1 and J is TRBJ1-2; D not certain. V lost 6 bases, J lost 5 bases, and 14 bases lay in between. Germline V gene sequence: CDR1 SGHRS, CDR2 YFSETQ. CDR3 size: 13 residues. As DNA, the CDR3 is TGCGCCAGCACCGGGGAGATTGGGTATGGCTACACCTTC. It translates to CASTGEIGYGYTF.

This clone has just a few counts. This rearrangement joins TRBV19 to TRBJ2-7; unclear D gene. With 3 bases removed from V and 0 bases from J, the gap between germline ends came to 9 bases. Germline V CDR1 and CDR2: LNHDA, SQIVND (reference sequence). The length of the CDR3 is 14 residues. The CDR3 DNA reads as TGTGCCAGTAGTATTTCGGCGAACTCCTACGAGCAGTACTTC. Translating it yields CASSISANSYEQYF.

This clone was found many times. V is TRBV7-9 and J is TRBJ1-2, with TRBD1 identical over 7 bases. The CDR3 has 14 residues. The V gene end was trimmed by 5 bases and the J gene end by 7 bases; junction bases not matched to a gene: 10. Germline CDR1 reads SEHNR; CDR2 reads FQNEAQ (reference sequence). CDR3 DNA: TGTGCCAGCAGCCACAGTTACAGGGGAGGTGGCTACACCTTC. Translation gives CASSHSYRGGGYTF.

The chain couples TRBV27 to TRBJ1-6, with 9 bases that match TRBD1. This CDR3 has 16 amino acids. Germline V gene lookup returns CDR1 MNHEY and CDR2 SMNVEV (reference sequence). The junction had 11 bases not matched to a gene; V was cut back by 5 bases and J by 9 bases. Here the CDR3 DNA reads TGTGCCAGCAGTCCCCCCGGGACAGGGTTCGGTTCACCCCTCCACTTT. It specifies CASSPPGTGFGSPLHF.

This clone was counted once. The rearrangement uses TRBV27 and TRBJ1-6; D gene unclear. The V gene's germline CDR1 is MNHEY and CDR2 SMNVEV (reference sequence). This CDR3 region has 18 residues. Trimming cost V 5 bases and J 0 bases, with 17 bases left between them. This CDR3 reads CASSLTMTASSYNSPLHF. The CDR3 region has the DNA TGTGCCAGCAGTCTGACTATGACGGCCAGCTCCTATAATTCACCCCTCCACTTT.